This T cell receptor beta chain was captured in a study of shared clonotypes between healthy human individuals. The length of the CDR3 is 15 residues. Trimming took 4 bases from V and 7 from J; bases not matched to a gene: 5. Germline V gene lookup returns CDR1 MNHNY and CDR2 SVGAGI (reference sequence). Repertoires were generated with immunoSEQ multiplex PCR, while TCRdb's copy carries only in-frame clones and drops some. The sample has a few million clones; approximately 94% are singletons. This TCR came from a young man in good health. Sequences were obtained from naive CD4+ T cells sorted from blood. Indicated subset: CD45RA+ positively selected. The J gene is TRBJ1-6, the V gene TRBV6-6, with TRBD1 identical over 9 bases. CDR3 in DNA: TGTGCCAGCAGTTTAGACAGGGGGAAGAATTCACCCCTCCACTTT. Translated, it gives CASSLDRGKNSPLHF.